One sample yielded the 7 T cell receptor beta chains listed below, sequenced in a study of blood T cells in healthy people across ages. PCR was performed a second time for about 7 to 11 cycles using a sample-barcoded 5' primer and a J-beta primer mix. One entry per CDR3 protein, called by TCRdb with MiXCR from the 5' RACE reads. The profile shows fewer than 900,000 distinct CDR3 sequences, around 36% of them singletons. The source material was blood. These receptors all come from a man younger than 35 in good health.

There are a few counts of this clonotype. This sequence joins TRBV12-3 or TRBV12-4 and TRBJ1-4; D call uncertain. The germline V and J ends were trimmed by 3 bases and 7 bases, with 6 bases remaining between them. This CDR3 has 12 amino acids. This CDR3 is CASSLVIEKLFF. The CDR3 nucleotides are TGTGCCAGCAGTTTGGTGATTGAAAAACTGTTTTTT.

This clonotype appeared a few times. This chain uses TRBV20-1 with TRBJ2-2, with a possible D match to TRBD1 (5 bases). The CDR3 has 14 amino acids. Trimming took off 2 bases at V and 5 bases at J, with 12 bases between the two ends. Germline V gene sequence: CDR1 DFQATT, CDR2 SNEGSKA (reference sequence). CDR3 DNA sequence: TGCAGTGCTAGAAAAGGGGCGGAAACCGGGGAGCTGTTTTTT. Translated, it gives CSARKGAETGELFF.

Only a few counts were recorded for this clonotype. This chain's CDR3 is CSAYRGANTEAFF. In nucleotides, the CDR3 is TGCAGTGCCTACAGGGGGGCGAACACTGAAGCTTTCTTT. The chain links TRBV20-1 to TRBJ1-1; 8 positions agree with TRBD1. The CDR3 consists of 13 residues. J was trimmed by 1 base and V by 6 bases; bases with no gene match: 4. Germline V lookup: CDR1 DFQATT, CDR2 SNEGSKA (reference sequence).

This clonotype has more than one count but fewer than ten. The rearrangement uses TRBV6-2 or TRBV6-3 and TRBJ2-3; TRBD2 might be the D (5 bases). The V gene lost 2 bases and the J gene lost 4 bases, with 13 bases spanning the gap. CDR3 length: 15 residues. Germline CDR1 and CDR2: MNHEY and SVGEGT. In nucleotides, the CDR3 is TGTGCCAGCAGTTACACCGGGGTCAGCCCAGATACGCAGTATTTT. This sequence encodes CASSYTGVSPDTQYF.

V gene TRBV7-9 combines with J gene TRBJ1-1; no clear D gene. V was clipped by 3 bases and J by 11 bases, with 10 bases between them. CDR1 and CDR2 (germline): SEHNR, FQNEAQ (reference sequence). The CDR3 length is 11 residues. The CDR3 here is CASSFLPGAFF. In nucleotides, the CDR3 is TGTGCCAGCAGCTTCTTACCCGGCGCTTTCTTT.

The CDR3 region has the DNA TGCGCCAGCAGTTCCCGGACTAGCGGGGGGCCAGATACGCAGTATTTT. Translation gives CASSSRTSGGPDTQYF. The gene calls are TRBV5-1 and TRBJ2-3, with 14 bases identical to TRBD2. Trimming at V came to 5 bases and at J to 4 bases, leaving 6 bases not matched to a gene. The CDR3 runs to 16 residues. Per germline, CDR1 SGHRS and CDR2 YFSETQ.

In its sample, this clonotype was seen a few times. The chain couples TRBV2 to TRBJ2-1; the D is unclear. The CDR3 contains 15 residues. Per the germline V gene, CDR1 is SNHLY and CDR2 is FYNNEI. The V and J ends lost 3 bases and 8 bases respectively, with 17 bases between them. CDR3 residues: CASSEGPQRIYEQFF. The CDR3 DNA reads TGTGCCAGCAGTGAGGGTCCCCAGAGGATCTATGAGCAGTTCTTC.